This entry lists 25 T cell receptor beta chains sequenced from one sample in a study of T-cell reconstitution after alpha-beta-depleted transplantation in children. A library of TCRbeta sequences, prepared with unique molecular identifiers, was generated. One entry per CDR3 protein, called by TCRdb with MiXCR from the PCR reads. The table includes 6,500 to 10,000 distinct CDR3 sequences, roughly 18% detected once. The specimen comprised PBMCs, mostly from graft donor cells, sampled 60 days after TCRalphabeta/CD19-depleted stem cell transplant. These receptors were collected from a girl under two years old who had a stem cell transplant for combined immunodeficiency, so the T cells may come from the graft donor.

This clonotype was counted many times. The genes are TRBV7-2 and TRBJ2-6; possibly TRBD2 for D (5 bases). This CDR3 has 16 residues. Germline V lookup: CDR1 SGHTA, CDR2 FQGNSA. V dropped 7 bases and J dropped 3 bases, with 16 bases sitting between them. CDR3 protein: CASNRGLGYGANVLTF. The CDR3 DNA reads as TGTGCCAGCAACAGAGGGTTGGGGTATGGGGCCAACGTCCTGACTTTC.

The chain recombines TRBV9 with TRBJ1-2; 7 bases agree with TRBD1. CDR3 length: 13 residues. Germline V gene data show CDR1 as SGDLS and CDR2 as YYNGEE. V trimming: 2 bases; J trimming: 4 bases; junction bases outside the gene matches: 2. The CDR3 sequence is CASSVEGAYGYTF. The CDR3 nucleotides read TGTGCCAGCAGCGTGGAGGGGGCCTATGGCTACACCTTC.

In its sample, this clonotype was seen once. The CDR3: CSASSGFNPYEQYF. CDR3 DNA: TGCAGTGCTAGTTCGGGATTTAACCCCTACGAGCAGTACTTC. This chain connects TRBV20-1 to TRBJ2-7; D is perhaps TRBD2 (5 bases). Germline V gene sequence: CDR1 DFQATT, CDR2 SNEGSKA (reference sequence). This CDR3 contains 14 residues. The V gene lost 3 bases and the J gene lost 2 bases, with 14 bases spanning the gap.

This clonotype was seen only a few times. The chain employs TRBV7-6 and TRBJ2-5; 13 nucleotides match TRBD2. The CDR3 length is 16 residues. Trimming removed 4 bases from V and 5 bases from J; junction bases left unmatched: 7. Germline values: CDR1 SGHVS, CDR2 FNYEAQ. The CDR3 bases are TGTGCCAGCAGCTCCTGGACTAGCGGGAGTAGGGAGACCCAGTACTTC. Protein sequence: CASSSWTSGSRETQYF.

The chain recombines TRBV7-2 with TRBJ2-2, with a possible D match to TRBD2 (5 bases). The V end lost 5 bases, the J end lost 7 bases, and 14 bases lay between the germline ends. Looked up from germline, CDR1 is SGHTA and CDR2 is FQGNSA. The CDR3 extends over 14 amino acids. This chain's CDR3 is CASSPPRDVGELFF. CDR3 bases: TGTGCCAGCAGCCCCCCCCGGGATGTCGGGGAGCTGTTTTTT. The full variable domain, completed using reference TRBV7-2 and TRBJ2-2, is GAGVSQSPSNKVTEKGKDVELRCDPISGHTALYWYRQSLGQGLEFLIYFQGNSAPDKSGLPSDRFSAERTGGSVSTLTIQRTQQEDSAVYLCASSPPRDVGELFFGEGSRLTVL.

The V and J genes are TRBV7-3 and TRBJ2-5, with a possible D match to TRBD2 (5 bases). Looked up from germline, CDR1 is SGHTA and CDR2 is FQGTGA. The CDR3 has 14 residues. Trimming removed 5 bases at V and 2 bases at J, with 12 bases between. The CDR3 DNA follows: TGTGCCAGCAGCCCGGGCGGGCTTCAAGAGACCCAGTACTTC. Its protein is CASSPGGLQETQYF. Using reference TRBV7-3 and TRBJ2-5 for the parts outside the CDR3, the full variable domain is GAGVSQTPSNKVTEKGKYVELRCDPISGHTALYWYRQSLGQGPEFLIYFQGTGAADDSGLPNDRFFAVRPEGSVSTLKIQRTERGDSAVYLCASSPGGLQETQYFGPGTRLLVL.

This sequence joins TRBV2 and TRBJ2-3, with 7 nucleotides matching TRBD2. The CDR3 is 18 amino acids. Germline CDR1 SNHLY, CDR2 FYNNEI. V dropped 0 bases and J dropped 0; count of bases not matched to a gene: 9. DNA of the CDR3: TGTGCCAGCAGTGAAGCGGCTTGGGGGGGACCGAGCACAGATACGCAGTATTTT. This gives the protein CASSEAAWGGPSTDTQYF.

The chain is built from TRBV7-8 and TRBJ2-7; D not certain. The CDR3 length is 15 residues. Trimming pared 5 bases from V and 4 bases from J, leaving 18 bases between. Germline CDR1 is SGHVS and CDR2 is FQNEAQ. This CDR3 is CASSPLIGGTYEQYF. The CDR3 nucleotides read TGTGCCAGCAGCCCACTAATCGGCGGCACATACGAGCAGTACTTC. Drawing the rest from reference TRBV7-8 and TRBJ2-7, the complete variable domain is GAGVSQSPRYKVAKRGQDVALRCDPISGHVSLFWYQQALGQGPEFLTYFQNEAQLDKSGLPSDRFFAERPEGSVSTLKIQRTQQEDSAVYLCASSPLIGGTYEQYFGPGTRLTVT.

The CDR3 DNA reads TGTGCCAGCAGCTCCCACAGGGGAGGGTATAGCACAGATACGCAGTATTTT. Translating gives CASSSHRGGYSTDTQYF. The rearrangement uses TRBV6-2 or TRBV6-3 and TRBJ2-3; D is perhaps TRBD1 or TRBD2 (7 bases each). The length of the CDR3 is 17 residues. Germline V lookup: CDR1 MNHEY, CDR2 SVGEGT. Trimming pared 6 bases from V and 0 bases from J, leaving 19 bases between.

V is TRBV30 and J is TRBJ1-1; D not certain. With 8 bases removed from V and 0 bases from J, the gap between germline ends came to 10 bases. This CDR3 contains 12 residues. Germline V gives CDR1 GTSNPN, CDR2 SVGIG (reference sequence). The CDR3 DNA follows: TGTGCCATGGACGGAGTGAACACTGAAGCTTTCTTT. Translating gives CAMDGVNTEAFF.

This clonotype was picked up many times. The chain joins TRBV7-8 to TRBJ2-7; D call uncertain. The germline V gene encodes CDR1 SGHVS and CDR2 FQNEAQ. V gave up 5 bases and J gave up 2 bases, with 7 bases separating them. The CDR3 is 12 amino acids. Here the CDR3 reads CASSPTTYEQYF. Here the CDR3 DNA reads TGTGCCAGCAGCCCGACAACCTACGAGCAGTACTTC.

The chain employs TRBV7-3 and TRBJ2-1; 14 bases fit TRBD2. The CDR3 has 20 residues. J was trimmed by 8 bases and V by 5 bases; bases with no gene match: 20. Germline CDR1 reads SGHTA; CDR2 reads FQGTGA. CDR3 DNA sequence: TGTGCCAGCAGCCTTCCATCCGGGACTAGCGGGAGTAGGGACCACCATGAGCAGTTCTTC. This encodes CASSLPSGTSGSRDHHEQFF. Filled out from reference TRBV7-3 and TRBJ2-1, the complete variable domain reads GAGVSQTPSNKVTEKGKYVELRCDPISGHTALYWYRQSLGQGPEFLIYFQGTGAADDSGLPNDRFFAVRPEGSVSTLKIQRTERGDSAVYLCASSLPSGTSGSRDHHEQFFGPGTRLTVL.

This clonotype was counted many times. This chain joins TRBV24-1 and TRBJ2-3; 8 bases line up with TRBD2. Germline V gene lookup returns CDR1 KGHDR and CDR2 SFDVKD. The CDR3 has 16 amino acids. V shed 1 base and J 4 bases; nucleotides not matched to a gene: 6. The CDR3 sequence is CATSDFWREEADTQYF. Here the CDR3 DNA reads TGTGCCACCAGTGATTTTTGGCGGGAGGAAGCAGATACGCAGTATTTT.

Regarding this clonotype: The CDR3 does not close with the conserved phenylalanine or tryptophan, likely indicating a read error. The DNA is omitted, as the CDR3 cannot be located on it reliably, and the CDR3 follows TCRdb's listing. The chain employs TRBV19 and TRBJ2-3; TRBD2, the table's D call, was not compared with the DNA. Per germline, CDR1 LNHDA and CDR2 SQIVND (reference sequence). The CDR3 length is 19 residues, termini included. CDR3 protein: CASSMPRISGIADTQYLRS.

This clonotype was detected only a few times. The chain recombines TRBV6-2 or TRBV6-3 with TRBJ2-7; 7 bases fit TRBD1. Germline V gene data show CDR1 as MNHEY and CDR2 as SVGEGT. The junction had 9 bases not matched to a gene; V was cut back by 2 bases and J by 5 bases. The CDR3 consists of 15 residues. This chain's CDR3 is CASSYLALTGNEQYF. The CDR3 DNA follows: TGTGCCAGCAGTTACCTTGCGCTGACAGGGAACGAGCAGTACTTC.

This clonotype was counted ten times or more. This sequence joins TRBV20-1 and TRBJ2-1, with TRBD2 matching over 11 bases. The CDR3 runs 15 residues. With V trimmed by 1 base and J by 4 bases, 3 bases remained unmatched. Germline CDR1 DFQATT, CDR2 SNEGSKA (reference sequence). The chain's CDR3 is CSARVTSGGYNEQFF. DNA of the CDR3: TGCAGTGCTAGAGTTACTAGCGGGGGTTACAATGAGCAGTTCTTC.

This clonotype was recorded many times. The rearrangement uses TRBV24-1 and TRBJ2-7; D not resolved. Trimming shortened V by 9 bases and J by 2 bases, and 1 base separated the two germline ends. This CDR3 has 9 amino acids. Germline CDR1 and CDR2: KGHDR and SFDVKD. The DNA for the CDR3 is TGTGCCACCCCCTACGAGCAGTACTTC. It encodes CATPYEQYF.

This clonotype occurred many times. V gene TRBV20-1 combines with J gene TRBJ2-5, with 10 bases aligning to TRBD2. Losses at the gene ends were 5 bases for V and 5 bases for J; bases not matched to a gene: 11. Germline CDR1 DFQATT, CDR2 SNEGSKA (reference sequence). The CDR3 runs 15 residues. CDR3 nucleotides: TGCAGTGCTGTGCTAGCGGGGGCCTGGATGGAGACCCAGTACTTC. Its translation: CSAVLAGAWMETQYF.

This clonotype was counted ten times or more. The chain uses TRBV29-1 and TRBJ2-5; D unresolved. The V gene lost 8 bases and the J gene lost 0 bases, with 10 bases spanning the gap. CDR1 is SQVTM and CDR2 is ANQGSEA in the germline V gene. This CDR3 has 12 amino acids. This chain's CDR3 is CSIRTDQETQYF. DNA for the CDR3: TGCAGCATTAGGACGGACCAAGAGACCCAGTACTTC.

The chain couples TRBV19 to TRBJ1-1; D possibly corresponds to TRBD1 (5 bases). This CDR3 contains 15 residues. Trimming took 3 bases from V and 0 from J, leaving 11 bases between them. The germline gives CDR1 LNHDA, CDR2 SQIVND (reference sequence). This chain's CDR3 is CASSITGTVNTEAFF. The CDR3 DNA reads TGTGCCAGTAGTATCACCGGGACGGTGAACACTGAAGCTTTCTTT. Looking up the rest from reference TRBV19 and TRBJ1-1 gives the full variable domain: DGGITQSPKYLFRKEGQNVTLSCEQNLNHDAMYWYRQDPGQGLRLIYYSQIVNDFQKGDIAEGYSVSREKKESFPLTVTSAQKNPTAFYLCASSITGTVNTEAFFGQGTRLTVV.

This clonotype was seen at least ten times. The chain joins TRBV4-1 to TRBJ1-2; tentative D call: TRBD1 (5 bases). This CDR3 has 14 amino acids. Between the trimmed V and J ends, which lost 1 base and 6 bases, there was a span of 12 bases. Germline CDR1 is MGHRA and CDR2 is YSYEKL. Here the CDR3 DNA reads TGCGCCAGCAGCCAAGTGGGGCGGACTGATGGCTACACCTTC. Its protein is CASSQVGRTDGYTF.

The V gene is TRBV21-1, the J gene TRBJ2-1; the table assigns TRBD1, which was not confirmed against the DNA. TRBV21-1 is recorded as a pseudogene. The CDR3 consists of 13 residues. CDR3: CASSVQGYNEQFF. The CDR3, as DNA: TGTGCCAGCAGCGTACAGGGGTACAATGAGCAGTTCTTC.

This chain joins TRBV7-2 and TRBJ2-7, with 7 bases matching TRBD1. V was clipped by 5 bases and J by 3 bases; unmatched bases: 7. This CDR3 is built from 14 residues. Germline V lookup: CDR1 SGHTA, CDR2 FQGNSA. The CDR3, as DNA: TGTGCCAGCAGCCCACGGACAGGAGACTACGAGCAGTACTTC. Protein sequence: CASSPRTGDYEQYF. The full variable domain, with the rest looked up from reference TRBV7-2 and TRBJ2-7, is GAGVSQSPSNKVTEKGKDVELRCDPISGHTALYWYRQSLGQGLEFLIYFQGNSAPDKSGLPSDRFSAERTGGSVSTLTIQRTQQEDSAVYLCASSPRTGDYEQYFGPGTRLTVT.

This clonotype was detected ten times or more. The chain uses TRBV6-5 and TRBJ2-5, with D perhaps matching TRBD2 (6 bases). CDR1 and CDR2 (germline): MNHEY, SVGAGI. The CDR3 spans 15 residues. The V and J ends lost 4 bases and 3 bases respectively, with 15 bases between them. The CDR3 DNA is TGTGCCAGCAGTTTCCGGGGGTATAGAGAAGAGACCCAGTACTTC. This translates into CASSFRGYREETQYF.

The V call is TRBV19, the J call TRBJ1-2, with 7 bases that match TRBD1. Germline assignment: CDR1 LNHDA and CDR2 SQIVND (reference sequence). The CDR3 is made up of 14 amino acids. V was pared by 7 bases and J by 5 bases, with 10 bases of the junction left unmatched. The CDR3 spells CASKEGQMGYGYTF. In DNA form, the CDR3 reads TGTGCCAGTAAGGAGGGACAGATGGGGTATGGCTACACCTTC. Supplemented by reference TRBV19 and TRBJ1-2, the full variable domain reads DGGITQSPKYLFRKEGQNVTLSCEQNLNHDAMYWYRQDPGQGLRLIYYSQIVNDFQKGDIAEGYSVSREKKESFPLTVTSAQKNPTAFYLCASKEGQMGYGYTFGSGTRLTVV.